Each of the 30 T cell receptor beta chains below was sequenced from the same sample in a study of T cell responses to AZD1222 COVID-19 vaccine. This table comes from immunoSEQ multiplex PCR, and its TCRdb copy is limited to in-frame clones, with some not included. The data hold 100,000 or so clones, with around 94% observed a single time. The source was peripheral blood, collected on day 0 of AZD1222 vaccination. All receptors come from an adult in good health.

The chain links TRBV28 to TRBJ2-4, with TRBD2 as a possible D gene (5 bases). Trimming removed 6 bases from V and 1 base from J, with 16 bases in between. This CDR3 is built from 16 residues. Germline V CDR1 and CDR2: MDHEN, SYDVKM. CDR3 sequence reads: CASSLGAVEAKNIQYF. The DNA of the CDR3 is TGTGCCAGCAGCCTGGGAGCGGTTGAGGCCAAAAACATTCAGTACTTC.

V is TRBV11-3 and J is TRBJ2-5; D possibly corresponds to TRBD1 (5 bases). Trimming pared 6 bases from V and 4 bases from J, leaving 15 bases between. The CDR3 runs 14 residues. Germline lookup yields CDR1 SGHNT and CDR2 YENEEA. CDR3 bases: TGTGCCAGCAGGAGCAGGGTTCTTGGAGAGACCCAGTACTTC. This translates into CASRSRVLGETQYF.

V and J are TRBV19 and TRBJ1-5; TRBD1 agrees at 10 bases. V was pared by 7 bases and J by 1 base, with 7 bases of the junction left unmatched. The CDR3 has 16 residues. CDR1 LNHDA and CDR2 SQIVND come from the germline V gene (reference sequence). CDR3 nucleotides: TGTGCCAGTATCCGGGACAGGGGTGCAAGCAATCAGCCCCAGCATTTT. Its protein product is CASIRDRGASNQPQHF.

This clone was detected only once. The V call is TRBV5-6, the J call TRBJ2-5; possibly TRBD1 for D (7 bases). The V end was cut by 2 bases, the J end by 6 bases, with 17 bases between. This CDR3 is 15 amino acids long. From germline, CDR1 is SGHDT and CDR2 YYEEEE. The CDR3 is CASSLGPGGSKTQYF. CDR3 DNA sequence: TGTGCCAGCAGCTTAGGTCCAGGGGGGTCGAAGACCCAGTACTTC.

This chain links TRBV7-8 with TRBJ1-4, with D hard to call. CDR3 length: 16 amino acids. V lost 2 bases, J lost 11 bases, and 21 bases lay in between. Germline CDR1 and CDR2: SGHVS and FQNEAQ. CDR3 bases: TGTGCCAGCAGCTTACAAGTCGGCACACCCTTCGTTAAACTGTTTTTT. This translates into CASSLQVGTPFVKLFF.

V gene TRBV7-2 combines with J gene TRBJ1-3, with D unresolved. The V and J ends lost 8 bases and 9 bases respectively, with 8 bases between them. CDR1 SGHTA and CDR2 FQGNSA come from the germline V gene. This CDR3 has 10 amino acids. The CDR3 coding sequence is TGTGCCAGCCAGCGGAGCACCATATATTTT. Protein sequence: CASQRSTIYF.

The rearrangement joins TRBV3-1 (or the pseudogene TRBV3-2) to TRBJ2-5, with TRBD1 matching over 8 bases. CDR1 LGHDT and CDR2 YNNKEL come from the germline V gene (reference sequence). V shed 0 bases, J shed 3 bases, and the junction held 3 bases outside the gene matches. This CDR3 is built from 15 residues. The CDR3: CASSQDRGQEETQYF. The CDR3 DNA follows: TGTGCCAGCAGCCAAGACAGGGGGCAAGAAGAGACCCAGTACTTC.

This chain connects TRBV4-2 to TRBJ2-7, with a weak D call TRBD2 (6 bases). The V gene's germline CDR1 is LGHNA and CDR2 YNFKEQ. The CDR3 contains 15 residues. V was shortened by 4 bases and J by 1 base, with 14 bases between the two germline ends. CDR3 sequence: CASSLTPSESYEQYF. The CDR3 nucleotides are TGTGCCAGCAGCCTCACTCCTAGCGAATCCTACGAGCAGTACTTC.

V usage is TRBV19 and J usage is TRBJ1-5, with TRBD1 matching over 9 bases. The trim removed 9 bases at V and 5 bases at J, leaving 14 bases unmatched. This CDR3 has 16 residues. Germline CDR1 is LNHDA and CDR2 is SQIVND (reference sequence). In DNA, the CDR3 is TGTGCCAGCTCCCGGGACAGGGACACCCCGGATCAGCCCCAGCATTTT. Amino acids: CASSRDRDTPDQPQHF. Full variable domain (rest looked up from reference TRBV19 and TRBJ1-5): DGGITQSPKYLFRKEGQNVTLSCEQNLNHDAMYWYRQDPGQGLRLIYYSQIVNDFQKGDIAEGYSVSREKKESFPLTVTSAQKNPTAFYLCASSRDRDTPDQPQHFGDGTRLSIL.

The count of this clone is one. The chain has TRBV29-1 and TRBJ1-2; D ambiguous. Germline lookup yields CDR1 SQVTM and CDR2 ANQGSEA. The germline V and J ends were trimmed by 3 bases and 8 bases, with 10 bases remaining between them. The CDR3 sequence is 11 residues long. CDR3 sequence reads: CSVERARGYTF. CDR3 in DNA: TGCAGCGTTGAGAGGGCTAGGGGCTACACCTTC.

The chain recombines TRBV7-2 with TRBJ2-7, with D maybe TRBD2 (6 bases). Trimming left V 5 bases short and J 2 bases short, with 19 bases between. The germline CDR1 and CDR2 sequences are SGHTA and FQGNSA. The CDR3 spans 16 residues. The CDR3: CASSTGVGLRAYEQYF. The CDR3 DNA reads as TGTGCCAGCAGCACGGGGGTAGGACTACGCGCCTACGAGCAGTACTTC.

This chain links TRBV5-1 with TRBJ1-2; 9 bases align to TRBD1. Germline CDR1 reads SGHRS; CDR2 reads YFSETQ. V was pared by 5 bases and J by 6 bases, with 11 bases of the junction left unmatched. CDR3 size: 15 residues. CDR3 amino acids: CASRDGTGWLDGYTF. The CDR3 DNA reads TGCGCCAGCAGAGATGGGACAGGGTGGCTTGATGGCTACACCTTC.

V gene TRBV5-1 combines with J gene TRBJ2-2, with 15 bases aligning to TRBD2. The junction had 14 bases not matched to a gene; V was cut back by 2 bases and J by 6 bases. The germline CDR1 and CDR2 sequences are SGHRS and YFSETQ. The CDR3 covers 20 residues. In nucleotides, the CDR3 is TGCGCCAGCAGCTTTGGACTAGCGGGGGGGCCGAGCGGGTTGCCCGGGGAGCTGTTTTTT. It yields the protein CASSFGLAGGPSGLPGELFF.

The V gene is TRBV7-9, the J gene TRBJ1-2, with 8 bases identical to TRBD1. This CDR3 is 19 amino acids long. The V segment lost 4 bases and the J segment 9 bases; nucleotides outside the gene matches: 25. Germline-derived CDR1 and CDR2 are SEHNR and FQNEAQ (reference sequence). The CDR3 here is CASSSVASRDRTPRRSYTF. DNA for the CDR3: TGTGCCAGCAGCTCAGTCGCGTCCCGGGACAGGACCCCACGGAGGAGCTACACCTTC.

V is TRBV7-2 and J is TRBJ1-4; no clear D. The CDR3 is 13 amino acids. V was shortened by 4 bases and J by 8 bases, with 11 bases between the two germline ends. The germline V gene has CDR1 SGHTA and CDR2 FQGNSA. DNA for the CDR3: TGTGCCAGCAGCTCCCTTACGCGGGAAAAACTGTTTTTT. The encoded protein is CASSSLTREKLFF.

This clone was seen a single time. The chain employs TRBV25-1 and TRBJ2-5; TRBD1 aligns across 7 bases. Germline V lookup: CDR1 MGHDK, CDR2 SYGVNS. The CDR3 loop spans 14 amino acids. Unmatched junction bases numbered 5, after V lost 3 bases and J lost 4 bases. CDR3 protein: CASSDRDSRETQYF. The CDR3 nucleotides read TGTGCCAGCAGTGATCGGGACAGCAGAGAGACCCAGTACTTC.

This sequence joins TRBV7-2 and TRBJ1-5; D perhaps matches TRBD1 (6 bases). The CDR3 runs to 15 residues. Germline CDR1 and CDR2: SGHTA and FQGNSA. V was pared by 2 bases and J by 11 bases, with 19 bases between. The CDR3 sequence: CASSLWGGVRGAQHF. The CDR3 DNA reads TGTGCCAGCAGCTTATGGGGGGGCGTCCGCGGGGCCCAGCATTTT.

V gene TRBV7-9 combines with J gene TRBJ1-5, with unresolved D. The CDR3 loop spans 13 amino acids. Between the trimmed V and J ends, which lost 4 bases and 5 bases, there was a span of 9 bases. Germline values: CDR1 SEHNR, CDR2 FQNEAQ (reference sequence). In DNA form, the CDR3 reads TGTGCCAGCAGCTGGGAGTTGGATCAGCCCCAGCATTTT. Encoded protein: CASSWELDQPQHF.

This chain connects TRBV6-2 or TRBV6-3 to TRBJ2-5; 8 bases map to TRBD2. The trim removed 5 bases at V and 4 bases at J, leaving 6 bases unmatched. Germline V gene lookup returns CDR1 MNHEY and CDR2 SVGEGT. The CDR3 totals 14 residues. The DNA of the CDR3 is TGTGCCAGCAGTCCGGGACTAGTACCAGAGACCCAGTACTTC. Translated: CASSPGLVPETQYF.

This clone was seen a single time. The chain has TRBV6-1 and TRBJ1-5; TRBD1 matches at 9 bases. With 2 bases clipped from V and 12 bases from J, the junction kept 11 bases outside the gene matches. The CDR3 consists of 15 residues. The germline V gene has CDR1 MNHNS and CDR2 SASEGT. The CDR3 here is CASSEIGTGRSDQHF. For the CDR3, the DNA is TGTGCCAGCAGTGAAATAGGGACAGGGAGATCAGACCAGCATTTT.

The chain carries TRBV4-3 and TRBJ2-6; D perhaps matches TRBD1 (6 bases). CDR1 LGHNA and CDR2 YSLEER come from the germline V gene. Trimming removed 2 bases from V and 4 bases from J, with 9 bases in between. The CDR3 is made up of 15 amino acids. The CDR3 reads CASSQQGLGANVLTF. DNA of the CDR3: TGCGCCAGCAGCCAACAGGGGCTAGGGGCCAACGTCCTGACTTTC.

The CDR3 here is CAISLDRFNQPQHF. The CDR3, as DNA: TGTGCCATCAGCCTAGACAGGTTTAATCAGCCCCAGCATTTT. The chain couples TRBV10-3 to TRBJ1-5, with D possibly TRBD1 on 6 matching bases. Per germline, CDR1 ENHRY and CDR2 SYGVKD. The V and J ends lost 6 bases and 4 bases respectively, with 13 bases between them. CDR3 length equals 14 residues.

Here the CDR3 reads CASSMPTGELFF. As DNA, the CDR3 is TGTGCCAGCAGCATGCCTACCGGGGAGCTGTTTTTT. The chain uses TRBV7-8 and TRBJ2-2; D call uncertain. Germline V CDR1 and CDR2: SGHVS, FQNEAQ. V lost 5 bases and J 5 bases, leaving 6 bases between the germline ends. This CDR3 has 12 residues.

This chain joins TRBV7-9 and TRBJ2-3; 7 bases are shared with TRBD1. J gave up 0 bases and V 5 bases, and 5 bases lay outside the gene matches. The CDR3 extends over 15 amino acids. Germline loops: CDR1 SEHNR, CDR2 FQNEAQ (reference sequence). CDR3 in DNA: TGTGCCAGCAGCCCCCAGGGGGTGAGCACAGATACGCAGTATTTT. This gives the protein CASSPQGVSTDTQYF.

The chain combines TRBV9 with TRBJ1-6, with D uncertain. Germline CDR1 SGDLS, CDR2 YYNGEE. The CDR3 has 14 amino acids. With 3 bases removed from V and 1 base from J, the gap between germline ends came to 5 bases. The CDR3 sequence: CASSGASYNSPLHF. The CDR3 DNA sequence: TGTGCCAGCAGCGGAGCTTCCTATAATTCACCCCTCCACTTT.

The chain has TRBV11-1 and TRBJ2-5; D uncertain. Looked up from germline, CDR1 is SGHAT and CDR2 is FQDESV (reference sequence). The CDR3 contains 15 residues. Trimming shortened V by 1 base and J by 1 base, and 10 bases separated the two germline ends. The CDR3 bases are TGTGCCAGCAGCTTAGATGGCAGAGTCCAAGAGACCCAGTACTTC. This translates into CASSLDGRVQETQYF. Complete variable domain (other parts from reference TRBV11-1 and TRBJ2-5): EAEVAQSPRYKITEKSQAVAFWCDPISGHATLYWYRQILGQGPELLVQFQDESVVDDSQLPKDRFSAERLKGVDSTLKIQPAELGDSAMYLCASSLDGRVQETQYFGPGTRLLVL.

This chain joins TRBV24-1 and TRBJ2-3; a possible D gene is TRBD2 (5 bases). There are 12 residues in the CDR3. Trimming cost V 5 bases and J 4 bases, with 6 bases left between them. Per germline, CDR1 KGHDR and CDR2 SFDVKD. CDR3 residues: CATSAGSDTQYF. CDR3 nucleotides: TGTGCCACCAGTGCGGGGTCAGATACGCAGTATTTT.

The chain carries TRBV4-2 and TRBJ2-7; 9 nucleotides match TRBD1. The junction had 6 bases not matched to a gene; V was cut back by 4 bases and J by 5 bases. Germline CDR1 is LGHNA and CDR2 is YNFKEQ. The CDR3 has 14 amino acids. The CDR3 region is CASSRGQGGNEQYF. The CDR3 DNA is TGTGCCAGCAGCCGGGGACAGGGCGGGAACGAGCAGTACTTC.

This chain connects TRBV7-2 to TRBJ2-7; 12 bases are shared with TRBD2. The CDR3 covers 14 residues. Germline loops: CDR1 SGHTA, CDR2 FQGNSA. With 3 bases clipped from V and 4 bases from J, the junction kept 1 base outside the gene matches. The CDR3 DNA reads TGTGCCAGCAGCTTGACTAGCGGGAGATACGAGCAGTACTTC. Residues: CASSLTSGRYEQYF.

Only a few counts were recorded for this clone. The chain is built from TRBV6-5 and TRBJ1-1, with D maybe TRBD1 (6 bases). The V end was cut by 7 bases, the J end by 1 base, with 10 bases between. This CDR3 is 13 amino acids long. Per the germline V gene, CDR1 is MNHEY and CDR2 is SVGAGI. CDR3 bases: TGTGCCAGCAAAATACAGGGGAACACTGAAGCTTTCTTT. This codes for CASKIQGNTEAFF.